The rows below give T cell receptor beta chains drawn from one sample of a study of T cells in Graves' hyperthyroidism and ophthalmopathy. MiXCR, run by TCRdb on the multiplex PCR reads, gives a single entry per CDR3 protein. In the table there are under 350,000 distinct CDR3 sequences, roughly an eighth of which are singletons. Sequenced: blood. The receptors here all came from a woman in her 40s with Graves' ophthalmopathy. Both conserved end residues are part of each CDR3. D genes are given only for firm matches. Only some rows state a clone size, as once, few, many or a class for expanded clones.

CDR3nt	CDR3aa	abundance	v_gene	j_gene	d_gene
TGTGCCAGCGCGAAGAGGGGACTAGCGGTCTACGAGCAGTACTTC	CASAKRGLAVYEQYF	NA	TRBV2	TRBJ2-7	TRBD2
TGTGCGAGCAGCTTCCGGGCAGGGGATAACGAGCAGTACTTC	CASSFRAGDNEQYF	many	TRBV5-4	TRBJ2-7	NA
TGTGCCAGTATGACATCCCCGGGGACCGGGGAGCTGTTTTTT	CASMTSPGTGELFF	NA	TRBV19	TRBJ2-2	NA
TGCAGTGCCCTGACTAGCGGGAGCACAGATACGCAGTATTTT	CSALTSGSTDTQYF	many	TRBV20-1	TRBJ2-3	TRBD2
TGTGCCATCACTATAGAGGCCACAAGCTATGGCTACACCTTC	CAITIEATSYGYTF	many	TRBV10-3	TRBJ1-2	NA
TGTGCCAGCAGTGTTACTACCCAAAGTGCAACTAATGAAAAACTGTTTTTT	CASSVTTQSATNEKLFF	many	TRBV27	TRBJ1-4	NA
TGTGCCAGCAGCCTTCCGCGGGGGCGCGCTGAAGCTTTCTTT	CASSLPRGRAEAFF	many	TRBV12-3/TRBV12-4	TRBJ1-1	NA
TGCAGCGTTGCTTTGGGCGGCTCTTACGAGCAGTACTTC	CSVALGGSYEQYF	many	TRBV29-1	TRBJ2-7	NA
TGTGCCAGCTCACCTCTCGGGACACTGAACGAGCAGTACTTC	CASSPLGTLNEQYF	NA	TRBV18	TRBJ2-7	NA
TGTGCCAGCAGCTGGACCGGGACAGATTCCTTTTTCTATGGCTACACCTTC	CASSWTGTDSFFYGYTF	many	TRBV7-9	TRBJ1-2	TRBD1
TGCAGTGCTAGTTGGCTAGCGGAGGACGGAGAGCAGTTCTTC	CSASWLAEDGEQFF	many	TRBV20-1	TRBJ2-1	TRBD2
TGTGCCAGCAGAAAGGGGGCGACGGGACATCAGCCCCAGCATTTT	CASRKGATGHQPQHF	NA	TRBV27	TRBJ1-5	TRBD1
TGTGCCAGCAGCTTATACCTCGGACCCGGGGAGCTGTTTTTT	CASSLYLGPGELFF	few	TRBV11-2	TRBJ2-2	NA
TGCGCCAGCAGCTTAGGCCCGGAGAGGGGTCAGCCCCAGCATTTT	CASSLGPERGQPQHF	many	TRBV5-1	TRBJ1-5	NA
TGTGCCAGCAGTTACGGGGCATCGGGACAGCCCCAGCATTTT	CASSYGASGQPQHF	many	TRBV6-5	TRBJ1-5	NA
TGTGCCAGCAGTCTCGGACGTGTTAGTGAAGCTTTCTTT	CASSLGRVSEAFF	many	TRBV6-1	TRBJ1-1	NA
TGTGCCAGCACCGCATACAGGGGCACTGAAGCTTTCTTT	CASTAYRGTEAFF	many	TRBV5-6	TRBJ1-1	TRBD1
TGTGCCAGTACCTCTAGGAAAATTGAGCAGTTCTTC	CASTSRKIEQFF	NA	TRBV19	TRBJ2-1	NA
TGCAGTGCTGGGGCCGGGACAGGGGACAATCAGCCCCAGCATTTT	CSAGAGTGDNQPQHF	many	TRBV20-1	TRBJ1-5	TRBD1
TGTGCCACCAGTCTTACTAGTCATCGCGAGCAGTTCTTC	CATSLTSHREQFF	NA	TRBV24-1	TRBJ2-1	NA
TGCAGCGTTCGGGAGCGATATAATTCACCCCTCCACTTT	CSVRERYNSPLHF	NA	TRBV29-1	TRBJ1-6	NA
TGTGCCAGCGGAGTCCGAGGGGCCAACGTCCTGACTTTC	CASGVRGANVLTF	NA	TRBV19	TRBJ2-6	NA
TGTGCCAGTAGAAGTCAGAGAATCACAGATACGCAGTATTTT	CASRSQRITDTQYF	few	TRBV19	TRBJ2-3	NA
TGTGCCAGCAGCCCGGACAGGGACAATGAGCAGTTCTTC	CASSPDRDNEQFF	many	TRBV2	TRBJ2-1	TRBD1
TGTGCCAGCAAGCAGGGAGGGTTAGATACGCAGTATTTT	CASKQGGLDTQYF	few	TRBV2	TRBJ2-3	TRBD2
TGTGCCAGCAGTTTAGGGGCCCATTCGGGCGGCTACACCTTC	CASSLGAHSGGYTF	few	TRBV28	TRBJ1-2	NA
TGTGCCAGCAGTTCCTTCGACAGACTCTATGGCTACACCTTC	CASSSFDRLYGYTF	many	TRBV28	TRBJ1-2	NA
TGCGCCAGCAGCCAAGGTCGCGGGAGACGTAATGAGCAGTTCTTC	CASSQGRGRRNEQFF	NA	TRBV4-1	TRBJ2-1	TRBD2
TGTGCCACCAGTGATCCAAGGGGATCTGGAAACACCATATATTTT	CATSDPRGSGNTIYF	NA	TRBV24-1	TRBJ1-3	NA
TGTGCCAGCAGTGAAAGTGGGACGACCAGCGAGCAGTACTTC	CASSESGTTSEQYF	many	TRBV25-1	TRBJ2-7	NA
TGTGCCAGCAGCCAAGATGGGACTGACTTGGGCACAGATACGCAGTATTTT	CASSQDGTDLGTDTQYF	many	TRBV3-1	TRBJ2-3	NA
TGCAGTGCCACTGATCAGGGACTAGCGGGCGCAGATACGCAGTATTTT	CSATDQGLAGADTQYF	NA	TRBV20-1	TRBJ2-3	TRBD2
TGTGCCAGCAGGAGGACAGGGGTCGACTCCTACGAGCAGTACTTC	CASRRTGVDSYEQYF	few	TRBV12-3/TRBV12-4	TRBJ2-7	TRBD1
TGTGCTAGTGGTCCCAGGGGACAGGGGCCTAACAATGAGCAGTTCTTC	CASGPRGQGPNNEQFF	many	TRBV12-5	TRBJ2-1	TRBD1
TGTGCCAGCGGCCTGACAACCACCGGGGAGCTGTTTTTT	CASGLTTTGELFF	many	TRBV7-6	TRBJ2-2	NA
TGTGCCAGCACGGGGGTAGGAGACACCATATATTTT	CASTGVGDTIYF	many	TRBV12-3/TRBV12-4	TRBJ1-3	NA
TGTGCCAGTAGTACTCAGATTGGCACTGAAGCTTTCTTT	CASSTQIGTEAFF	many	TRBV19	TRBJ1-1	NA
TGTGCTAGTGGTTTGGGGATTTTTGAGCAGTTCTTC	CASGLGIFEQFF	many	TRBV12-5	TRBJ2-1	NA
TGTGCCAGCAGTTGGACCCTCCCGGTATACGAGCAGTACTTC	CASSWTLPVYEQYF	NA	TRBV28	TRBJ2-7	NA
TGTGCCAGCAGCCGGAGGACTAGCGGGGGTTTTTCAGATACGCAGTATTTT	CASSRRTSGGFSDTQYF	many	TRBV11-3	TRBJ2-3	TRBD2
TGTGCCAGCAGAGCCGGGACCAAGTCGGTAGAGACCCAGTACTTC	CASRAGTKSVETQYF	many	TRBV2	TRBJ2-5	NA
TGTGCCAGCAGCCAAGGAACGGTCAATGAGCAGTTCTTC	CASSQGTVNEQFF	few	TRBV14	TRBJ2-1	NA
TGTGCCAGCAGTGCGAACCTAGCGAGGACCGGGGAGCTGTTTTTT	CASSANLARTGELFF	many	TRBV2	TRBJ2-2	NA
TGCAGCGTGGAATCCTGGACAGGGTCGGATACGCAGTATTTT	CSVESWTGSDTQYF	few	TRBV29-1	TRBJ2-3	TRBD1
TGTGCCAGCAGAGGCCGGGGACATGAGCAGTTCTTC	CASRGRGHEQFF	many	TRBV27	TRBJ2-1	NA
TGTGCCAGCAGTTACAGGACAGGGGCAAAACATTACGAGCAGTACTTC	CASSYRTGAKHYEQYF	NA	TRBV6-5	TRBJ2-7	TRBD1
TGCGCCAGCAGCTTGCATCAGAATGAAAAACTGTTTTTT	CASSLHQNEKLFF	few	TRBV5-1	TRBJ1-4	NA
TGTGCCAGCAGCCGAAAGCAGGGGGGGAGCTCCTATAATTCACCCCTCCACTTT	CASSRKQGGSSYNSPLHF	NA	TRBV2	TRBJ1-6	TRBD1
TGTGCCAGCAGTTGGACAGATATTAATTCACCCCTCCACTTT	CASSWTDINSPLHF	NA	TRBV27	TRBJ1-6	NA
TGTGCCTGGAGGAACCTCGGGACAGGGGGAGATACGCAGTATTTT	CAWRNLGTGGDTQYF	NA	TRBV30	TRBJ2-3	TRBD1
TGTGCCAGCAGCGACAGGGCGGGTACTGAAGCTTTCTTT	CASSDRAGTEAFF	many	TRBV6-1	TRBJ1-1	TRBD1
TGTGCCAGCAGTACCACAGGGAATATTAACACTGAAGCTTTCTTT	CASSTTGNINTEAFF	NA	TRBV27	TRBJ1-1	NA